The rows below give T cell receptor beta chains drawn from one sample of a study of T cell responses to AZD1222 COVID-19 vaccine. Assay: immunoSEQ multiplex PCR; the TCRdb copy retains only in-frame clones and omits some. The data contain 150,000 to 180,000 clones, 70% to 90% of them singletons. The material was peripheral blood, obtained on day 0 of MenACWY control vaccination. Receptors originate from an adult in good health. CDR3s include the opening cysteine and the closing phenylalanine or tryptophan. D genes are given only for firm matches. Part of the rows lack a size; the others show once, few, many or a class for expanded clones.

j_call v_call clone_size d_call cdr3_aa cdr3_nt
TRBJ2-4 TRBV2 once TRBD1 CASSDDREQQNIQYF TGTGCCAGCAGTGACGACAGGGAACAACAAAACATTCAGTACTTC
TRBJ1-3 TRBV28 . . CASSSPSTASGNTIYF TGTGCCAGCAGTTCCCCCTCAACAGCTTCTGGAAACACCATATATTTT
TRBJ2-7 TRBV10-3 . . CATRLGYEQYF TGTGCCACCCGACTAGGGTACGAGCAGTACTTC
TRBJ2-2 TRBV6-2/TRBV6-3 . . CASSYFGAGELFF TGTGCCAGCAGTTACTTTGGAGCCGGGGAGCTGTTTTTT
TRBJ1-1 TRBV5-1 . . CASSLVVNTEAFF TGCGCCAGCAGTCTGGTAGTTAACACTGAAGCTTTCTTT
TRBJ1-5 TRBV5-5 . TRBD1 CASRPDRANQPQHF TGTGCCAGCAGACCGGACAGGGCCAATCAGCCCCAGCATTTT
TRBJ1-2 TRBV24-1 . TRBD1 CATSDLKTGTERYTF TGTGCCACCAGTGATTTGAAGACAGGGACGGAGCGCTACACCTTC
TRBJ1-6 TRBV7-9 few . CASSLEEDSPLHF TGTGCCAGCAGCTTAGAGGAGGATTCACCCCTCCACTTT
TRBJ2-7 TRBV30 . TRBD1 CAWRSGTGRIYEQYF TGTGCCTGGAGATCTGGGACAGGGCGCATCTACGAGCAGTACTTC
TRBJ2-2 TRBV6-5 . TRBD1 CASSPDRVHTGELFF TGTGCCAGCAGTCCAGACAGGGTTCACACCGGGGAGCTGTTTTTT
TRBJ1-1 TRBV4-3 . TRBD1 CASSLDDREAFF TGCGCCAGCAGCCTCGACGACAGGGAGGCTTTCTTT
TRBJ2-7 TRBV4-2 . . CASSLRPDAREQYF TGTGCCAGCAGCCTCCGACCTGATGCGAGAGAGCAGTACTTC
TRBJ1-1 TRBV5-1 . . CASSPSSRENTEAFF TGCGCCAGCAGCCCCTCTTCGAGGGAGAACACTGAAGCTTTCTTT
TRBJ1-1 TRBV4-2 . . CASSQDGRGAEAFF TGTGCCAGCAGCCAAGATGGGAGGGGCGCTGAAGCTTTCTTT
TRBJ1-1 TRBV6-5 . . CASSEGQNTEAFF TGTGCCAGCAGCGAGGGACAGAACACTGAAGCTTTCTTT
TRBJ1-1 TRBV9 . TRBD1 CASSPRLDRAATEAFF TGTGCCAGCAGCCCCCGCCTGGACAGGGCTGCGACTGAAGCTTTCTTT
TRBJ1-3 TRBV5-1 . . CASSPSGVSGNTIYF TGCGCCAGCAGCCCCAGCGGGGTTTCTGGAAACACCATATATTTT
TRBJ1-6 TRBV7-8 few TRBD1 CASSPRTGSSPLHF TGTGCCAGCAGCCCCCGGACAGGGTCATCACCCCTCCACTTT
TRBJ2-2 TRBV19 . . CASSIDRQTGELFF TGTGCCAGTAGTATAGACAGGCAAACCGGGGAGCTGTTTTTT
TRBJ2-1 TRBV6-5 . TRBD2 CASRTLAGVRNEQFF TGTGCCAGCAGAACACTAGCGGGAGTTCGGAATGAGCAGTTCTTC
TRBJ2-3 TRBV5-1 . TRBD2 CASSGLSSGGDTQYF TGCGCCAGCAGCGGCCTTTCTAGCGGGGGTGATACGCAGTATTTT
TRBJ2-1 TRBV29-1 . . CSVLTHLSEQFF TGCAGCGTTCTGACCCACCTCAGTGAGCAGTTCTTC
TRBJ1-4 TRBV28 once TRBD1 CASTQQGSNEKLFF TGTGCCAGCACCCAACAGGGGTCAAATGAAAAACTGTTTTTT
TRBJ2-2 TRBV4-2 . TRBD2 CASSQSGTSGRADSPGELFF TGTGCCAGCAGCCAGTCCGGGACTAGCGGGAGGGCGGATTCTCCCGGGGAGCTGTTTTTT
TRBJ1-1 TRBV5-1 . TRBD1 CASIRGPDSNTEAFF TGCGCCAGCATAAGGGGGCCCGATTCGAACACTGAAGCTTTCTTT
TRBJ2-1 TRBV29-1 few . CSATQGVEFF TGCAGCGCCACGCAGGGAGTAGAGTTCTTC
TRBJ1-5 TRBV5-6 . . CASSFGPGEGQPQHF TGTGCCAGCAGCTTCGGCCCAGGGGAAGGACAGCCCCAGCATTTT
TRBJ2-1 TRBV11-3 . TRBD2 CASSFTLAGDYNEQFF TGTGCCAGCAGCTTCACACTAGCGGGGGATTACAATGAGCAGTTCTTC
TRBJ1-4 TRBV6-5 . TRBD1 CASSLQGFNEKLFF TGTGCCAGCAGCTTACAGGGGTTTAATGAAAAACTGTTTTTT
TRBJ2-2 TRBV7-7 . . CASSPEAFTHTGELFF TGTGCTAGCAGCCCAGAAGCGTTCACTCACACCGGGGAGCTGTTTTTT
TRBJ1-6 TRBV2 . . CASSPRQLSSYNSPLHF TGTGCCAGCAGTCCCCGACAGCTTAGCTCCTATAATTCACCCCTCCACTTT
TRBJ1-1 TRBV5-6 . . CASSLPMNTEAFF TGTGCCAGCAGCTTGCCGATGAACACTGAAGCTTTCTTT
TRBJ1-2 TRBV12-5 . . CASVAGYGYTF TGTGCTAGTGTAGCAGGATATGGCTACACCTTC
TRBJ1-1 TRBV28 . . CASGSGRKIRGTEAFF TGTGCCAGCGGTTCCGGGAGAAAAATCCGGGGCACTGAAGCTTTCTTT
TRBJ1-2 TRBV4-2 . TRBD1 CASSRGQGSSRGYTF TGTGCCAGCAGCCGCGGACAGGGTTCGTCGCGCGGCTACACCTTC
TRBJ1-2 TRBV6-2/TRBV6-3 . . CASSYTLPLDSWRVPNYGYTF TGTGCCAGCAGTTACACCCTCCCTTTAGACAGCTGGCGAGTTCCTAACTATGGCTACACCTTC
TRBJ2-2 TRBV12-3/TRBV12-4 . . CASSLGGIGELFF TGTGCCAGCAGTTTAGGGGGGATCGGGGAGCTGTTTTTT
TRBJ2-7 TRBV7-3 . TRBD2 CASSELSAGASEQYF TGTGCCAGCAGCGAACTTTCTGCGGGAGCGAGCGAGCAGTACTTC
TRBJ2-4 TRBV4-2 . TRBD2 CASSQGSGSGAKNIQYF TGTGCCAGCAGCCAAGGAAGCGGGAGTGGGGCCAAAAACATTCAGTACTTC
TRBJ1-6 TRBV27 . TRBD1 CASSPRSGQYNSPLHF TGTGCCAGCAGTCCACGCTCGGGACAGTATAATTCACCCCTCCACTTT
TRBJ1-5 TRBV5-6 . . CASSLGRGGQPQHF TGTGCCAGCAGCTTGGGGCGGGGCGGTCAGCCCCAGCATTTT
TRBJ1-2 TRBV5-1 . TRBD1 CASRPEQGSGYTF TGCGCCAGCAGGCCGGAACAGGGGTCGGGCTACACCTTC
TRBJ2-2 TRBV24-1 . . CATSDLGAPGELFF TGTGCCACCAGTGATTTGGGGGCGCCCGGGGAGCTGTTTTTT
TRBJ1-5 TRBV2 medium-sized . CASSTWGHQPQHF TGTGCCAGCAGTACGTGGGGGCACCAGCCCCAGCATTTT
TRBJ2-2 TRBV7-3 once . CASSLSTGELFF TGTGCCAGCAGCTTATCAACCGGGGAGCTGTTTTTT
TRBJ2-3 TRBV3-1/TRBV3-2 once TRBD2 CASSRTSSGISTDTQYF TGTGCCAGCAGCCGGACTTCTAGCGGGATAAGCACAGATACGCAGTATTTT
TRBJ1-2 TRBV28 . . CASSLHITGNYGYTF TGTGCCAGCAGTTTACATATAACAGGGAACTATGGCTACACCTTC
TRBJ1-3 TRBV14 . . CASSPSVADFFSGNTIYF TGTGCCAGCAGCCCGTCGGTAGCAGACTTCTTCTCTGGAAACACCATATATTTT